Ten or more counts support the clone carrying this T cell receptor beta chain. No antigen is known for it. The data belong to a study of T cell repertoires in cytomegalovirus infection. Study as a whole: It can be stated that public TCR beta signatures indicated CMV infection as well as a matching HLA type.

TCRdb reanalysed the reads using MiXCR and keeps one entry per CDR3 protein. This sample has 400,000 to 550,000 distinct CDR3 sequences, with about 11% found just once. The ends were cut back, 1 base at V and 9 bases at J, with 10 bases in the middle. The CDR3 is 12 amino acids. The germline V gene encodes CDR1 DFQATT and CDR2 SNEGSKA (reference sequence). Whole-study findings and limits: Using cumulative public TCR beta family frequency, the authors identified those who carried CMV together with the relevant HLA. Within the response measured ex vivo, HLA-C-restricted CMV-specific TCR beta clonotypes were dominant.

The chain couples TRBV20-1 to TRBJ2-1; D might be TRBD2 (6 bases). The sample consisted of PBMCs. The sequence came from a human donor in good health (CMV status not recorded). Some clones in this sample may be carry-over from other donors' samples. CDR3 in DNA: TGCAGTGCTAGAGGGAGGGGCGGTGAGCAGTTCTTC. This translates into CSARGRGGEQFF.